This T cell receptor beta chain was documented in a study of blood T cell repertoires in COVID-19. Looking at the study overall: COVID-19 samples from acute and convalescent phases originated in the United States, Italy and Spain.

Some clones are missing from TCRdb's copy, which holds only in-frame ones; the method was immunoSEQ multiplex PCR. Of 150,000 to 200,000 clones in the sample, roughly 80% were seen once. The V end was cut by 4 bases, the J end by 2 bases, with 15 bases between. CDR3 length equals 15 residues. CDR1 MNHEY and CDR2 SVGAGI come from the germline V gene. Residents of around 24 US areas, aged roughly 18 to 95 years, made up the participants. Participant reports of clinical history set cohort assignment. Source material: PBMCs or T cells enriched from blood (not recorded which). The sequence derives from a man aged 45-60 years who had recovered from COVID-19. This sequence joins TRBV6-5 and TRBJ2-7, with TRBD1 as a possible D gene (6 bases). The CDR3 sequence: CASSFSPPGAYEQYF. CDR3 coding DNA: TGTGCCAGCAGTTTCTCCCCTCCAGGGGCCTACGAGCAGTACTTC.